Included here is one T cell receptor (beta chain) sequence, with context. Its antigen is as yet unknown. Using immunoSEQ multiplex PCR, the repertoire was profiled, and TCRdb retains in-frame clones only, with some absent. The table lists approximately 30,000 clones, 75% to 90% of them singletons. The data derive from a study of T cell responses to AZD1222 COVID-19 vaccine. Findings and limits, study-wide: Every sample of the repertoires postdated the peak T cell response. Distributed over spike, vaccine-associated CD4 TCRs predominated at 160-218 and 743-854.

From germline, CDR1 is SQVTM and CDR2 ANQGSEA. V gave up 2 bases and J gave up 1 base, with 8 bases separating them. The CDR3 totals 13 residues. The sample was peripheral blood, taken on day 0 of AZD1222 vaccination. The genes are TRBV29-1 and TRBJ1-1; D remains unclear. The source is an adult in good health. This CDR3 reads CSVERKRNTEAFF. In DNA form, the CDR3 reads TGCAGCGTTGAACGGAAACGGAACACTGAAGCTTTCTTT.